This T cell receptor beta chain was profiled in a study of Ad26.COV2.S vaccination and SARS-CoV-2 variants (dated by TCRdb to about 2021). As for the study more broadly: Vaccine-arm donors came from COV1001, a multicentre, randomized, double-blind, placebo-controlled phase I-IIa trial of Ad26.COV2.S in healthy adults. The TCR-sequenced set comprised about 32 samples: around 20 Ad26.COV2.S vaccine recipients, 5 placebo recipients and 8 SARS-CoV-2 convalescent individuals. Dosing of Ad26.COV2.S was intramuscular, at either 5x10^10 or 1x10^11 viral particles, delivered as one shot or as two shots spaced 56 days apart. Participants in the trial were split at random into five groups of five each, receiving low-dose or high-dose Ad26.COV2.S once or twice, or else placebo on both occasions. Blinding of investigators to trial group allocation was maintained during experiments and outcome assessment. TCRbeta repertoire sequencing was used to assess the specificity and breadth of SARS-CoV-2-reactive T cell receptors after Ad26.COV2.S vaccination.

What this sample's treatment or condition label stands for: some 20 received Ad26.COV2.S at low or high dose, single or two shots; several received placebo; per-sample allocation not given. For vaccine and placebo recipients, the sequenced repertoires came from samples collected on day 63 after the first injection. Between 29 July and 7 August 2020, Cohort 1b enrolled around 25 adults aged 18-55 years at one site in Boston, USA. As a vaccine, Ad26.COV2.S was a replication-incompetent adenovirus type 26 vector that expressed a prefusion-stabilized SARS-CoV-2 spike protein derived from the original Wuhan strain. TCRbeta CDR3 regions were sequenced with the immunoSEQ Assay. After extraction, genomic DNA underwent amplification by bias-controlled multiplex PCR, followed by high-throughput sequencing. As for how the authors treated the data: To quantify the absolute abundance of every unique TCRbeta CDR3 region, sequences were collapsed and filtered. Usable DNA was measured by amplifying reference genes present in all nucleated cells, and TCRbeta template counts were normalized to that usable DNA to estimate T cell fraction. Repertoire TCRs were annotated as SARS-CoV-2-specific when V gene, CDR3 amino acid sequence and J gene were exactly matched to a known reactive TCR set. The reference SARS-CoV-2 TCR set was obtained from MIRA and was filtered for enrichment in COVID-19-positive ImmuneCODE repertoires, whereby public or cross-reactive TCRs were removed. Using the MIRA antigens, annotated TCRs were further analysed by specific ORF or by position within an ORF. Breadth was defined as annotated unique rearrangements over total unique productive rearrangements; depth was the summed frequency of those rearrangements. Two-sided Wilcoxon rank-sum tests were applied when comparing TCR breadth between groups. TCRdb holds this immuneACCESS table with in-frame rearrangements only. Some clones are missing; in checked studies, unresolved V genes explain under half, and the rest has no known cause. V and J calls plus clone size are reproduced from that table; the DNA served to infer D and trimming. Here the sample has 300,000 to 400,000 clones; around 86% occur a single time. About 3.5% of the sample lies in the top ten.

Results the study describes overall, beyond this receptor: The authors noted that the TCR breadth and depth analyses may have underestimated total T cell responses. Comparable non-spike TCR breadth was observed between vaccine and placebo recipients, consistent with only spike being contained in the vaccine. Comparing responses between vaccine doses or regimens was not something the study was powered to do. Ad26.COV2.S recipients had higher spike-specific TCR breadth than placebo recipients (P = 0.0014). Substantial breadth of spike-specific CD8+ and CD4+ T cell responses was reported after vaccination.

The CDR1 and CDR2 encoded by the germline V gene are MNHEY and SVGAGI. From cysteine to phenylalanine, the CDR3 is 15 amino acids long. The kept DNA is CDR3 alone, 45 bases in frame from the first base. V loses 4 bases at its end and J loses 4 bases; junction bases beyond the gene matches: 6. About this clone itself: Its cognate antigen has yet to be identified. Base qualities are not provided; no much larger clone lies one nucleotide away.

The sequences come from peripheral blood, collected in a trial of Ad26.COV2.S vaccine versus placebo. The clonotype comes from a person between 18 and 60 years old who received the Ad26.COV2.S COVID-19 vaccine or a placebo. The rearranged segments are TRBV6-5 and TRBJ1-2; TRBD1 agrees with 10 junctional bases. The DNA reads as follows: TGTGCCAGCAGTTTCAAGACAGGGGGCCTCTATGGCTACACCTTC. It codes for CASSFKTGGLYGYTF.